Below, 21 T cell receptor beta chains from the same sample are listed, as sequenced in a study of beta chain features in type 1 diabetes. General study results and limits: A moderate, significant TCRB CDR3 shortening appeared in type 1 diabetes across four CD4+ subsets.

Investigators reverse transcribed all isolated RNA, so they sequenced expressed TCRB transcripts. Libraries were prepared by immunoSEQ multiplex PCR; TCRdb keeps only in-frame clonotypes and omits some of them. The sample lists 300,000 to 350,000 clones, approximately 12% occurring once. Antigens for these TCRs are unknown. The sequenced sample was naive CD4+ T cells from blood. All receptors derive from a woman between 18 and 30 years old with type 1 diabetes.

This clone came up a few times. The chain combines TRBV18 with TRBJ1-1; 7 nucleotides line up with TRBD1. V was clipped by 6 bases and J by 3 bases; unmatched bases: 10. There are 15 residues in the CDR3. Germline values: CDR1 KGHSH, CDR2 LQKENI. CDR3 in amino acids: CASSRVGGGYTEAFF. The CDR3 nucleotides are TGTGCCAGCTCCCGGGTAGGGGGCGGTTACACTGAAGCTTTCTTT.

This clone has just a few counts. The V call is TRBV14, the J call TRBJ2-7; possible D gene TRBD2, 6 bases. V lost 1 base to trimming and J lost 6 bases, with 10 bases between them. This CDR3 comprises 13 residues. Germline-derived CDR1 and CDR2 are SGHDN and FVKESK. CDR3 nucleotide sequence: TGTGCCAGCAGCCAAGTCGGTAGCGGCGAGCAGTACGTC. It yields the protein CASSQVGSGEQYV.

Concerning this clone itself: This specimen includes other DNA sequences encoding the same CDR3. V usage is TRBV6-5 and J usage is TRBJ1-2; D is unresolved. The germline V and J ends were trimmed by 0 bases and 4 bases, with 6 bases remaining between them. The CDR3 is 13 residues long. CDR1 and CDR2 from the germline V gene are MNHEY and SVGAGI. The CDR3 loop reads CASSYSGSYGYTF. DNA for the CDR3: TGTGCCAGCAGTTACTCGGGCAGCTATGGCTACACCTTC.

This clone was counted a few times. The rearrangement links TRBV30 to TRBJ2-1; the match to TRBD2 covers 9 bases. Germline V gives CDR1 GTSNPN, CDR2 SVGIG (reference sequence). The CDR3 runs 14 residues. Unmatched junction bases numbered 10, after V lost 6 bases and J lost 7 bases. CDR3 coding DNA: TGTGCCTGCATAGGGCGGGAGGGCCCAAATGAGCAGTTCTTC. Translating it yields CACIGREGPNEQFF.

This clone was observed a handful of times. The chain employs TRBV2 and TRBJ2-2, with D maybe TRBD1 (6 bases). This CDR3 is built from 11 residues. Trimming took off 7 bases at V and 14 bases at J, with 14 bases between the two ends. Germline loops: CDR1 SNHLY, CDR2 FYNNEI. DNA for the CDR3: TGTGCCAGCACAATCGGACAGTCCCTGTTTTTT. This gives the protein CASTIGQSLFF. Complete variable domain (other parts from reference TRBV2 and TRBJ2-2): EPEVTQTPSHQVTQMGQEVILRCVPISNHLYFYWYRQILGQKVEFLVSFYNNEISEKSEIFDDQFSVERPDGSNFTLKIRSTKLEDSAMYFCASTIGQSLFFGEGSRLTVL.

This clone has a handful of counts. The rearrangement links TRBV7-9 to TRBJ2-4; TRBD2 matches 11 bases. Germline lookup yields CDR1 SEHNR and CDR2 FQNEAQ (reference sequence). The CDR3 runs to 15 residues. V dropped 3 bases and J dropped 7; count of bases not matched to a gene: 5. This CDR3 is CASSFEASGRNIQYF. CDR3 coding DNA: TGTGCCAGCAGCTTCGAGGCTAGCGGGAGGAACATTCAGTACTTC. Filled out from reference TRBV7-9 and TRBJ2-4, the complete variable domain reads DTGVSQNPRHKITKRGQNVTFRCDPISEHNRLYWYRQTLGQGPEFLTYFQNEAQLEKSRLLSDRFSAERPKGSFSTLEIQRTEQGDSAMYLCASSFEASGRNIQYFGAGTRLSVL.

The V call is TRBV19, the J call TRBJ2-7; TRBD2 aligns across 9 bases. Looked up from germline, CDR1 is LNHDA and CDR2 is SQIVND (reference sequence). The V and J ends lost 0 bases and 4 bases, in that order; junction bases with no gene match: 4. The CDR3 loop spans 15 amino acids. This chain's CDR3 is CASSIDSSGRYEQYF. The CDR3 DNA is TGTGCCAGTAGTATAGATTCAAGCGGGAGGTACGAGCAGTACTTC.

The chain recombines TRBV6-6 with TRBJ2-7; 11 bases match TRBD1. J lost 9 bases, V lost 6 bases, and 10 bases had no gene match. There are 14 residues in the CDR3. Germline V CDR1 and CDR2: MNHNY, SVGAGI (reference sequence). CDR3 sequence (DNA): TGTGCCAGCAGCCCAGAGAGGGACAGGGGGTGGCAGTACGTC. Its translation: CASSPERDRGWQYV.

This clone was counted a few times. Other DNA sequences of this sample code for an identical CDR3. The genes are TRBV30 and TRBJ1-5; D remains ambiguous. CDR3 length: 13 amino acids. Germline CDR1 is GTSNPN and CDR2 is SVGIG (reference sequence). The V and J ends lost 1 base and 0 bases respectively, with 4 bases between them. The CDR3 spells CAWSADSNQPQHF. CDR3 DNA: TGTGCCTGGAGTGCAGATAGCAATCAGCCCCAGCATTTT. The full variable domain, with the rest looked up from reference TRBV30 and TRBJ1-5, is SQTIHQWPATLVQPVGSPLSLECTVEGTSNPNLYWYRQAAGRGLQLLFYSVGIGQISSEVPQNLSASRPQDRQFILSSKKLLLSDSGFYLCAWSADSNQPQHFGDGTRLSIL.

In this sample, this clone turned up a few times. The chain has TRBV13 and TRBJ2-7; 7 bases align to TRBD2. The CDR3 has 15 residues. Germline CDR1 reads PRHDT; CDR2 reads FYEKMQ (reference sequence). Trimming cost V 2 bases and J 3 bases; bases outside gene matches: 7. The CDR3 loop reads CASSLSGVLSYEQYF. The CDR3 region has the DNA TGTGCCAGCAGCTTAAGCGGGGTATTAAGCTACGAGCAGTACTTC.

The sample holds a few counts of this clone. The same CDR3 can be traced to other DNA sequences in this sample. This chain joins TRBV18 and TRBJ2-1, with D possibly being TRBD2 (5 bases). Trimming left V 0 bases short and J 7 bases short, with 7 bases between. The CDR3 runs to 13 residues. Germline CDR1 is KGHSH and CDR2 is LQKENI. CDR3 loop: CASSPPGVNEQFF. The CDR3 DNA follows: TGTGCCAGCTCACCACCGGGAGTGAATGAGCAGTTCTTC.

The rearrangement joins TRBV2 to TRBJ1-2; D remains ambiguous. The germline V and J ends were trimmed by 10 bases and 8 bases, with 14 bases remaining between them. The CDR3 loop spans 11 amino acids. CDR1 is SNHLY, CDR2 FYNNEI, per germline. The CDR3 sequence: CATAVEAGYTF. In DNA form, the CDR3 reads TGTGCCACCGCAGTGGAGGCAGGCTACACCTTC.

V gene TRBV10-1 combines with J gene TRBJ2-1, with D perhaps TRBD2 (6 bases). CDR1 and CDR2 (germline): WNHNN, SYGVQD (reference sequence). This CDR3 comprises 14 residues. Trimming shortened V by 1 base and J by 7 bases, and 11 bases separated the two germline ends. The CDR3 loop is CASSEYRGTNEQFF. DNA of the CDR3: TGCGCCAGCAGTGAGTACCGCGGGACTAATGAGCAGTTCTTC.

This clone was observed a handful of times. V is TRBV29-1 and J is TRBJ2-3; tentative D call: TRBD2 (5 bases). CDR1 is SQVTM, CDR2 ANQGSEA, per germline. Trimming left V 0 bases short and J 4 bases short, with 8 bases between. This CDR3 is 13 amino acids long. CDR3 protein: CSVEDRSADTQYF. In DNA form, the CDR3 reads TGCAGCGTTGAAGATCGTAGCGCAGATACGCAGTATTTT.

V usage is TRBV6-6 and J usage is TRBJ2-3, with TRBD2 matching 12 bases. The V gene's germline CDR1 is MNHNY and CDR2 SVGAGI (reference sequence). The CDR3 is made up of 14 amino acids. The V segment lost 8 bases and the J segment 3 bases; nucleotides outside the gene matches: 3. The CDR3 region has the DNA TGTGCCAGCTCGACTAGCGGGAGTACAGATACGCAGTATTTT. Its translation is CASSTSGSTDTQYF.

This sequence joins TRBV5-1 and TRBJ2-7; D may be TRBD2 (6 bases). The CDR3 has 16 residues. Trimming pared 0 bases from V and 4 bases from J, leaving 17 bases between. CDR1 is SGHRS, CDR2 YFSETQ, per germline. This CDR3 is CASSLGSGLPEYEQYF. The CDR3 DNA sequence: TGCGCCAGCAGCTTGGGATCGGGACTCCCCGAGTACGAGCAGTACTTC. Filled out from reference TRBV5-1 and TRBJ2-7, the complete variable domain reads KAGVTQTPRYLIKTRGQQVTLSCSPISGHRSVSWYQQTPGQGLQFLFEYFSETQRNKGNFPGRFSGRQFSNSRSEMNVSTLELGDSALYLCASSLGSGLPEYEQYFGPGTRLTVT.

The chain couples TRBV7-2 to TRBJ2-7; 8 nucleotides agree with TRBD2. The V gene's germline CDR1 is SGHTA and CDR2 FQGNSA. After removal of 6 bases from V and 2 bases from J, the junction contained 6 bases not matched to a gene. CDR3 length: 14 amino acids. For the CDR3, the DNA is TGTGCCAGCAGGACCAAAGCGGGAGCCTACGAGCAGTACTTC. It yields the protein CASRTKAGAYEQYF.

This chain links TRBV5-4 with TRBJ2-1, with 7 bases that match TRBD2. CDR1 SGHNT and CDR2 YYREEE come from the germline V gene (reference sequence). The V gene end was trimmed by 0 bases and the J gene end by 2 bases; junction bases not matched to a gene: 5. The CDR3 is 16 amino acids. In DNA form, the CDR3 reads TGTGCCAGCAGCTTGGCCGCGGGAGAGGCCTACAATGAGCAGTTCTTC. Amino acid sequence: CASSLAAGEAYNEQFF.

The J gene is TRBJ1-4, the V gene TRBV5-4; perhaps TRBD1 as D (5 bases). Germline V gives CDR1 SGHNT, CDR2 YYREEE (reference sequence). Trimming removed 3 bases at V and 7 bases at J, with 13 bases between. The CDR3 runs to 14 residues. DNA for the CDR3: TGTGCCAGCAGCTGGTCAGGGTTCGGTGAAAAACTGTTTTTT. This sequence encodes CASSWSGFGEKLFF.

This chain connects TRBV11-2 to TRBJ2-7, with D possibly matching TRBD1 (6 bases). V was clipped by 5 bases and J by 2 bases, with 10 bases between them. Germline loops: CDR1 SGHAT, CDR2 FQNNGV. This CDR3 is built from 13 residues. The DNA for the CDR3 is TGTGCCAGCAGCGTGGACAGAGCCTACGAGCAGTACGTC. It specifies CASSVDRAYEQYV.

The rearrangement links TRBV2 to TRBJ1-1, with D perhaps matching TRBD1 (5 bases). Trimming took 8 bases from V and 1 from J, leaving 17 bases between them. The CDR3 runs 15 residues. Germline V CDR1 and CDR2: SNHLY, FYNNEI. As DNA, the CDR3 is TGTGCCAGCTGGTTGCCCCCCGACAGGAACACTGAAGCTTTCTTT. It specifies CASWLPPDRNTEAFF.